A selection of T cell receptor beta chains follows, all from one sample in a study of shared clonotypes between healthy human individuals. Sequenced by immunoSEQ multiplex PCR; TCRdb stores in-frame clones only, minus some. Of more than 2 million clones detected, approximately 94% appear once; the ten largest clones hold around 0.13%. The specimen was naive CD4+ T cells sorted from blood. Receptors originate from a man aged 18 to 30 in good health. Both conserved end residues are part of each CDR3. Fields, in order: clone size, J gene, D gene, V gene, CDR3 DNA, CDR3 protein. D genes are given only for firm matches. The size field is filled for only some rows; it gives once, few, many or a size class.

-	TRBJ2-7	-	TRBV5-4	TGTGCCAGCAGCTTAACAGGGACCTCCTACGAGCAGTACTTC	CASSLTGTSYEQYF
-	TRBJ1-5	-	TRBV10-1	TGCGCCAGCAGCTCTGGTGGCAATCAGCCCCAGCATTTT	CASSSGGNQPQHF
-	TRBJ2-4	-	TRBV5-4	TGTGCCAGCAGTTCCGGGACCTCGAAAAACATTCAGTACTTC	CASSSGTSKNIQYF
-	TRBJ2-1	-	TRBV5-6	TGTGCCAGCAGCTTGACCGGGTCCTTAGGGGTTCCCTACAATGAGCAGTTCTTC	CASSLTGSLGVPYNEQFF
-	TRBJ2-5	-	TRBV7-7	TGTGCTAGCAGCTTAGATGGTCAGCAAGAGACCCAGTACTTC	CASSLDGQQETQYF
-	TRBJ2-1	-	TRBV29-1	TGCAGCGTTGTGGGTGGGTATGAGCAGTTCTTC	CSVVGGYEQFF
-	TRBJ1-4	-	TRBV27	TGTGCCAGCAGTTCTAACAGAATTCCTAATGAAAAACTGTTTTTT	CASSSNRIPNEKLFF
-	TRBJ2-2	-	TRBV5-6	TGTGCCAGCAGCTTGTTCTGGGGGTCGAACACCGGGGAGCTGTTTTTT	CASSLFWGSNTGELFF
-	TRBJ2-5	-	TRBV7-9	TGTGCCAGCAGCTTTAGGGCAGTATTGTACCAAGAGACCCAGTACTTC	CASSFRAVLYQETQYF
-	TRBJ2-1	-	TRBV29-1	TGCAGCGTTTCGGACCCTGTGTCCTACAATGAGCAGTTCTTC	CSVSDPVSYNEQFF
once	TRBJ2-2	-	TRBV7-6	TGTGCCAGCAGCTTAGTCAGGACTGGAGCAGGCGGGGAGCTGTTTTTT	CASSLVRTGAGGELFF
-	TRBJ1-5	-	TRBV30	TGTGCCTGGAGTAAGGGGCAGCCCCAGCATTTT	CAWSKGQPQHF
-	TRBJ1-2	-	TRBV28	TGTGCCAGCACCCCTCGGGTGGGAGGCTACACCTTC	CASTPRVGGYTF
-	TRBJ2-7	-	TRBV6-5	TGTGCCAGCCGGGGGACGTTGACCTACGAGCAGTACTTC	CASRGTLTYEQYF
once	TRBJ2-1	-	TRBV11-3	TGTGCCAGCAGCGCAACGGGGGTAGGTGAGCAGTTCTTC	CASSATGVGEQFF
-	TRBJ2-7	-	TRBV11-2	TGTGCCAGCAGCTTAGATAACAGCTCCTACGAGCAGTACTTC	CASSLDNSSYEQYF
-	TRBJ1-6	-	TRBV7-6	TGTGCCAGCAGCTTAGAGGCAGTTTACTCACCCCTCCACTTT	CASSLEAVYSPLHF
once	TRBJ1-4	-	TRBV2	TGTGCCAGCAGTCGGGACGGAGATGAAAAACTGTTTTTT	CASSRDGDEKLFF
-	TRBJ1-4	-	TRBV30	TGTGCCTGGAGTGTAATGTTCGGGACCATCAATGAAAAACTGTTTTTT	CAWSVMFGTINEKLFF
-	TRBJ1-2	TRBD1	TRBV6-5	TGTGCCAGCAGTTTTGGGGACAGAGAAGCTAACTATGGCTACACCTTC	CASSFGDREANYGYTF